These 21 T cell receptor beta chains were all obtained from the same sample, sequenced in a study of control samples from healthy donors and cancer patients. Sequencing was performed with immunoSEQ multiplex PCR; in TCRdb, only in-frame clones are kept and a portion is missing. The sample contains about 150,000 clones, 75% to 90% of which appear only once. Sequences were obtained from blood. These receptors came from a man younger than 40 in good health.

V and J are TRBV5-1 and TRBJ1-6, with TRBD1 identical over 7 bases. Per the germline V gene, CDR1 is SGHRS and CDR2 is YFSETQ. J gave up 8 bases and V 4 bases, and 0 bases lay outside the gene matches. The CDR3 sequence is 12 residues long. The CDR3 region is CASSDRDSPLHF. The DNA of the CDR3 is TGCGCCAGCAGCGACAGGGATTCACCCCTCCACTTT. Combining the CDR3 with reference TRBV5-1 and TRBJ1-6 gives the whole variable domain KAGVTQTPRYLIKTRGQQVTLSCSPISGHRSVSWYQQTPGQGLQFLFEYFSETQRNKGNFPGRFSGRQFSNSRSEMNVSTLELGDSALYLCASSDRDSPLHFGNGTRLTVT.

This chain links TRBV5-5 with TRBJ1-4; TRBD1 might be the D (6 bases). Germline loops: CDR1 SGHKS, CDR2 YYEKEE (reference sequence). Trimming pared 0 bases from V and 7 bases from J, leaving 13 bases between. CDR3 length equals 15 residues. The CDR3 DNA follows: TGTGCCAGCAGCTTGGCCGGGGGAGGGGGTGAAAAACTGTTTTTT. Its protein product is CASSLAGGGGEKLFF.

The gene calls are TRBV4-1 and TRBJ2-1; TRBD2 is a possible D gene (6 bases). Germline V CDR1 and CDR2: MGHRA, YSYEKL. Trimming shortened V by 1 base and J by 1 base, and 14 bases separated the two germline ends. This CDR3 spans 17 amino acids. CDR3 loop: CASSQGNGGKSYNEQFF. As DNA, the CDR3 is TGCGCCAGCAGCCAAGGTAACGGCGGGAAGTCCTACAATGAGCAGTTCTTC.

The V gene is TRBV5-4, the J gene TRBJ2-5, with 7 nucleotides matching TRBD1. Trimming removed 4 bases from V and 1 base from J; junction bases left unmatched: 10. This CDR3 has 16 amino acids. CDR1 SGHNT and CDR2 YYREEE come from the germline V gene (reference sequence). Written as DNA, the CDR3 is TGTGCCAGCAGCATTTTGCCGGGACAGCCCCAAGAGACCCAGTACTTC. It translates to CASSILPGQPQETQYF. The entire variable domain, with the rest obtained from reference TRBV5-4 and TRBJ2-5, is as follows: ETGVTQSPTHLIKTRGQQVTLRCSSQSGHNTVSWYQQALGQGPQFIFQYYREEENGRGNFPPRFSGLQFPNYSSELNVNALELDDSALYLCASSILPGQPQETQYFGPGTRLLVL.

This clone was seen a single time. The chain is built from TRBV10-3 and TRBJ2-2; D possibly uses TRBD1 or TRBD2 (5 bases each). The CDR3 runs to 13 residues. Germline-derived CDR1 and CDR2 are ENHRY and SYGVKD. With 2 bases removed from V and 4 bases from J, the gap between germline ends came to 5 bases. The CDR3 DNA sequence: TGTGCCATCAGTGAGGGGGGCACCGGGGAGCTGTTTTTT. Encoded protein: CAISEGGTGELFF.

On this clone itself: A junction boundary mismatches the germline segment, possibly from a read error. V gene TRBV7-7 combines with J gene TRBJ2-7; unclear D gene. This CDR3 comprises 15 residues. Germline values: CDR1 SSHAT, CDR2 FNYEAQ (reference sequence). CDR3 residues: CASSLLLGPSYEQYF. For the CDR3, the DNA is TGTGCTAGCAGCTTACTCCTCGGACCCTCCTACGAGCAGTACTTC.

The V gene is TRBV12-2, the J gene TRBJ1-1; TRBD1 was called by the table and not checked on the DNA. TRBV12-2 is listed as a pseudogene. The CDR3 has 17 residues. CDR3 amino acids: CASRFTAFDRLNTEAFF. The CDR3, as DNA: TGTGCAAGTCGCTTCACGGCCTTTGACAGATTGAACACTGAAGCTTTCTTT.

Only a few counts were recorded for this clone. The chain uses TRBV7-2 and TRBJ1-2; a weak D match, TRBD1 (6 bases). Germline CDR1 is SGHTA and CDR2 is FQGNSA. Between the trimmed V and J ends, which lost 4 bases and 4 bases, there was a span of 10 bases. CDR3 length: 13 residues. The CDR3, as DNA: TGTGCCAGCAGCTCTCGGACAGCCTATGGCTACACCTTC. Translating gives CASSSRTAYGYTF.

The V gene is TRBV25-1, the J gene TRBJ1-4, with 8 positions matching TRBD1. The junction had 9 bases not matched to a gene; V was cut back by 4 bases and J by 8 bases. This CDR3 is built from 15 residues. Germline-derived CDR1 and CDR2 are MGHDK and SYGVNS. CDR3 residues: CASSGNRGGKEKLFF. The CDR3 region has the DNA TGTGCCAGCAGTGGAAACAGGGGGGGGAAAGAAAAACTGTTTTTT.

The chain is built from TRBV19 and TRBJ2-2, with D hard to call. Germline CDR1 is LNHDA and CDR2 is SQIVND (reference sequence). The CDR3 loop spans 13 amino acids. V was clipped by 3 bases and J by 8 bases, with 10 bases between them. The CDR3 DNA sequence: TGTGCCAGTAGTATCGTGGTAGATGGGGAGCTGTTTTTT. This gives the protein CASSIVVDGELFF.

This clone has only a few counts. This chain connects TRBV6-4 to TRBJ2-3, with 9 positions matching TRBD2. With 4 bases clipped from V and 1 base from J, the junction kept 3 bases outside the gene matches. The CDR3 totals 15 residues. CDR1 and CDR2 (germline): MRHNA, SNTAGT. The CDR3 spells CASSVLAGRTDTQYF. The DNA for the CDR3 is TGTGCCAGCAGTGTTCTAGCGGGACGCACAGATACGCAGTATTTT.

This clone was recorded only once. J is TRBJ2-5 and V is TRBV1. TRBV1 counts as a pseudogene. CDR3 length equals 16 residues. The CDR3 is CTSSQAGTPLMETQYF. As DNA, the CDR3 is TGCACCAGCAGCCAGGCCGGGACGCCTTTAATGGAGACCCAGTACTTC.

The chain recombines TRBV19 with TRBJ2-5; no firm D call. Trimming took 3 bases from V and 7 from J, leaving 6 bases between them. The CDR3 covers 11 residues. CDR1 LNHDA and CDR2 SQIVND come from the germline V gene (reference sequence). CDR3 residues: CASSMGWTQYF. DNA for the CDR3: TGTGCCAGTAGTATGGGGTGGACCCAGTACTTC. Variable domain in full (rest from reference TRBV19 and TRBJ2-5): DGGITQSPKYLFRKEGQNVTLSCEQNLNHDAMYWYRQDPGQGLRLIYYSQIVNDFQKGDIAEGYSVSREKKESFPLTVTSAQKNPTAFYLCASSMGWTQYFGPGTRLLVL.

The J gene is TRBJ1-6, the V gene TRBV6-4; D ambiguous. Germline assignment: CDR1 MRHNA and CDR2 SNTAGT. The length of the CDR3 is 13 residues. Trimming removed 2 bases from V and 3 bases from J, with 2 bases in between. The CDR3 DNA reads TGTGCCAGCAGTGACAACTATAATTCACCCCTCCACTTT. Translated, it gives CASSDNYNSPLHF.

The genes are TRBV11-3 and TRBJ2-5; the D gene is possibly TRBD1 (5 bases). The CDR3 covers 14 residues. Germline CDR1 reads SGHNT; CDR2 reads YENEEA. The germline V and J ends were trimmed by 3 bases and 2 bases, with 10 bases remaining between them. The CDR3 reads CASSFDSLQETQYF. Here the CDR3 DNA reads TGTGCCAGCAGCTTTGACAGCCTTCAAGAGACCCAGTACTTC.

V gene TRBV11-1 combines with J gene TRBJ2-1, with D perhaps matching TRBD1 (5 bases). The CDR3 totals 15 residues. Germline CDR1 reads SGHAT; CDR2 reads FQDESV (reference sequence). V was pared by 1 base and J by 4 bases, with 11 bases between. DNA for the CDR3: TGTGCCAGCAGCTTAGGGCAGGGCGCGTACAATGAGCAGTTCTTC. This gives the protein CASSLGQGAYNEQFF.

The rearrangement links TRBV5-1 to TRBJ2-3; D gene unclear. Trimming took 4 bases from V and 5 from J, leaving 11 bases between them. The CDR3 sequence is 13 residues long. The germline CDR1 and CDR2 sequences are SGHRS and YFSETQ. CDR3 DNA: TGCGCCAGCAGCCGCGACAATCTAGATACGCAGTATTTT. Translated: CASSRDNLDTQYF.

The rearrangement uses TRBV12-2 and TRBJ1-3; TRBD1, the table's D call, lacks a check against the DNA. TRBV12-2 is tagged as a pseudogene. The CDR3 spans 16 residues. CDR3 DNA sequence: TGTGCAAGTCGCTTCTACAGGGGGCTCTCTGGAAACACCATATATTTT. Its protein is CASRFYRGLSGNTIYF.

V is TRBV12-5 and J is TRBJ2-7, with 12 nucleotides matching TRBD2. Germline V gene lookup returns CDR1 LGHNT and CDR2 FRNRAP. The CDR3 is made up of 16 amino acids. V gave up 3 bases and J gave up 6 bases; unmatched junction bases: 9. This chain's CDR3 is CASGFSSSGGAIEQYF. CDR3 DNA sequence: TGTGCTAGTGGTTTCTCATCTAGCGGGGGGGCCATCGAGCAGTACTTC.

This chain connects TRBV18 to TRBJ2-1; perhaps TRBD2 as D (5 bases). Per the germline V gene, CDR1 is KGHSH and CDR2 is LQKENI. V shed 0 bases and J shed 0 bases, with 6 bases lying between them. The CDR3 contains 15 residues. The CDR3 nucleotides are TGTGCCAGCTCACCACCGGGGAGCTCCTACAATGAGCAGTTCTTC. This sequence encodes CASSPPGSSYNEQFF.

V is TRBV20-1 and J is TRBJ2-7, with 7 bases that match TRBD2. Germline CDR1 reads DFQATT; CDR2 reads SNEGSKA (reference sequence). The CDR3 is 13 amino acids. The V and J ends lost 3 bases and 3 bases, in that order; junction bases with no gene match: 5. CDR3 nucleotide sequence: TGCAGTGCTAGTGGGTCTAGCGGCTACGAGCAGTACTTC. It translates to CSASGSSGYEQYF.